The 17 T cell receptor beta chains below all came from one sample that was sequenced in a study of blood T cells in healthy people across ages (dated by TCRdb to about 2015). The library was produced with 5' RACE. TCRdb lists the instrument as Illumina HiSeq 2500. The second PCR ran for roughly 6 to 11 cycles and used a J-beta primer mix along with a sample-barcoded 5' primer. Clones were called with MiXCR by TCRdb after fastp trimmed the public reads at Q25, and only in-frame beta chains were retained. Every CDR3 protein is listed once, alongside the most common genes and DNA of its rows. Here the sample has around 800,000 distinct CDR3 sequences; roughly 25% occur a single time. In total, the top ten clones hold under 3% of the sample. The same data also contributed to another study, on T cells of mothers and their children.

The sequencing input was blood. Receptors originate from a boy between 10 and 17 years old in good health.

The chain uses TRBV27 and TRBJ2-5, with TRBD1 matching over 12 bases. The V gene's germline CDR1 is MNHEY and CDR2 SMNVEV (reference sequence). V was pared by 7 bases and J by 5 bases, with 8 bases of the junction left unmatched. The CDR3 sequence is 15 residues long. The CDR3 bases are TGTGCCAGCACCCCGGGACAGGGGGCGAAGGAGACCCAGTACTTC. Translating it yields CASTPGQGAKETQYF.

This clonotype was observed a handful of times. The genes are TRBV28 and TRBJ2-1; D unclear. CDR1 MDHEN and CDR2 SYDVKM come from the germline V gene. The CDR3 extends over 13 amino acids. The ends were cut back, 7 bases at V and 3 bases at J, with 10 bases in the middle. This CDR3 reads CASTVSIYNEQFF. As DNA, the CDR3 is TGTGCCAGCACGGTTAGCATCTACAATGAGCAGTTCTTC. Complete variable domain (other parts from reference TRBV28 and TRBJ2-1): DVKVTQSSRYLVKRTGEKVFLECVQDMDHENMFWYRQDPGLGLRLIYFSYDVKMKEKGDIPEGYSVSREKKERFSLILESASTNQTSMYLCASTVSIYNEQFFGPGTRLTVL.

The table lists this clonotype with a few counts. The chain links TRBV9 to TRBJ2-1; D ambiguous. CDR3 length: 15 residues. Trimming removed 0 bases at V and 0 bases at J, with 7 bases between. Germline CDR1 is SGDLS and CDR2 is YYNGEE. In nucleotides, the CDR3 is TGTGCCAGCAGCGTAGAAACTACCTCCTACAATGAGCAGTTCTTC. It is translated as CASSVETTSYNEQFF.

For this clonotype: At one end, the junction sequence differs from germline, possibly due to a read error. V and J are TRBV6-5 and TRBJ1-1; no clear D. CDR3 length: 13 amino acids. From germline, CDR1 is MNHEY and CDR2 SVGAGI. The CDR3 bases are TGTGCCAGCAGCGGTCCATCCAACACTGTAGCTTTCTTT. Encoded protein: CASSGPSNTVAFF.

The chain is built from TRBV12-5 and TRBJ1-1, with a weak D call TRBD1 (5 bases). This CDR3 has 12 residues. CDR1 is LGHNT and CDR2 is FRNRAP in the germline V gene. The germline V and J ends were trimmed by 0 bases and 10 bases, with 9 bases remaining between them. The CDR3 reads CASGLVVGPAFF. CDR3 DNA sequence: TGTGCTAGTGGTTTGGTAGTGGGGCCAGCTTTCTTT.

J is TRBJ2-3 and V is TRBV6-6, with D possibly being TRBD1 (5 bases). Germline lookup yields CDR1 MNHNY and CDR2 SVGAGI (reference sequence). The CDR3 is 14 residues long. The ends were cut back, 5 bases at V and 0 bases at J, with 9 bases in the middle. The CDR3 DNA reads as TGTGCCAGCAGTGCGGACATAAGCACAGATACGCAGTATTTT. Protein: CASSADISTDTQYF.

CDR3 DNA: TGTGCCAGCAGCCAAAGGGACAGGGACCAAGAGACCCAGTACTTC. Amino acid sequence: CASSQRDRDQETQYF. This rearrangement joins TRBV14 to TRBJ2-5, with TRBD1 matching 9 bases. Germline CDR1 and CDR2: SGHDN and FVKESK. This CDR3 spans 15 amino acids. V shed 2 bases and J 0 bases; nucleotides not matched to a gene: 1.

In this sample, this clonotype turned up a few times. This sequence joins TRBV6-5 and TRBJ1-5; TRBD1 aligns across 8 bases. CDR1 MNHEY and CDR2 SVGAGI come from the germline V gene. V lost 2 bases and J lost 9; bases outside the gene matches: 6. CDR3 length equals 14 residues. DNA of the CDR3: TGTGCCAGCAGTTACGGGACAGGAGCTGGGCCCCAGCATTTT. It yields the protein CASSYGTGAGPQHF.

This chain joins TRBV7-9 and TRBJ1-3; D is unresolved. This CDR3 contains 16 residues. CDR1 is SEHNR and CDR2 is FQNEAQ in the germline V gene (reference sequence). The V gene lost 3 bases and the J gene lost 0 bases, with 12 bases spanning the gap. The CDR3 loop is CASSLRPLSSGNTIYF. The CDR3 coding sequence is TGTGCCAGCAGCTTGAGGCCACTGAGCTCTGGAAACACCATATATTTT.

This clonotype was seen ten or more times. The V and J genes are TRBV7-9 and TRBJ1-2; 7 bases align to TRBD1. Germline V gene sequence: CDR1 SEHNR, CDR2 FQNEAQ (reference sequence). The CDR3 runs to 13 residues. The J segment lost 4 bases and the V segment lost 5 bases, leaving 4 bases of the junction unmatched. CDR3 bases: TGTGCCAGCAGCCCGGGACAGCGCTATGGCTACACCTTC. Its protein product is CASSPGQRYGYTF.

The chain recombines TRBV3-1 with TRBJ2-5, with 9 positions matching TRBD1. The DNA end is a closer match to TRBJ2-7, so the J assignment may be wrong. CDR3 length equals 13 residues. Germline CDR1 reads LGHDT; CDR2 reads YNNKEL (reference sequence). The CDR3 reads CASSRDRAAEQYF. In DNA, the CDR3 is TGTGCCAGCAGCCGGGACAGGGCTGCCGAGCAGTACTTC.

The CDR3 loop reads CASTRGATQETQYF. CDR3 DNA sequence: TGTGCCAGCACCCGTGGGGCCACCCAAGAGACCCAGTACTTC. The rearrangement uses TRBV12-3 or TRBV12-4 and TRBJ2-5; D possibly corresponds to TRBD1 (5 bases). The CDR3 loop spans 14 amino acids. V lost 7 bases and J lost 1, with 13 bases in between.

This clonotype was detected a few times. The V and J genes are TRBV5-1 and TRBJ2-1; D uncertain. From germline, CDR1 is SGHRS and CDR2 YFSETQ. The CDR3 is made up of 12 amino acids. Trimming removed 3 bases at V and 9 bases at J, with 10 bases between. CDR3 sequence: CASSYNIGEQFF. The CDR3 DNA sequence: TGCGCCAGCAGCTACAATATCGGTGAGCAGTTCTTC.

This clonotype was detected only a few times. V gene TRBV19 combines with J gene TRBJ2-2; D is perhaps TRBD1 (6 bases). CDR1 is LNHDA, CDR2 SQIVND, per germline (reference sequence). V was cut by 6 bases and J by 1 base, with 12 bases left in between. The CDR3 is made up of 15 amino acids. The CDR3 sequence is CASSIGQMNTGELFF. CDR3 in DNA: TGTGCCAGTAGCATCGGACAGATGAACACCGGGGAGCTGTTTTTT.

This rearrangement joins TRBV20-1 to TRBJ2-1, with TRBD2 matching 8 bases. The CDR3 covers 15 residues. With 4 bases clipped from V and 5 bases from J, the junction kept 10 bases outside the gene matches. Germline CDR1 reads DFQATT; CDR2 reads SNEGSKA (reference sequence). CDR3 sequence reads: CSANDGAGGDNEQFF. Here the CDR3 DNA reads TGCAGTGCTAACGACGGCGCGGGGGGCGACAATGAGCAGTTCTTC.

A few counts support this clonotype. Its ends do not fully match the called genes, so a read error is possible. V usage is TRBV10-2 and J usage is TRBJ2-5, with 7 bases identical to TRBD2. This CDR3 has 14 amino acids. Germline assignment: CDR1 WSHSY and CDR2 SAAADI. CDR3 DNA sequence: TGCGCCGGCAGTGATGCTGCGCGGGGGGAGACCCAGTACTTC. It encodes CAGSDAARGETQYF.

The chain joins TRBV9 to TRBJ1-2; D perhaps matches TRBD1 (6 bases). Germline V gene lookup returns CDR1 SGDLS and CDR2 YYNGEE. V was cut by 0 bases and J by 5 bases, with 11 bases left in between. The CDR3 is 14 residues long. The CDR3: CASSVEGHPYGYTF. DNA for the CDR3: TGTGCCAGCAGCGTAGAGGGACACCCATATGGCTACACCTTC.